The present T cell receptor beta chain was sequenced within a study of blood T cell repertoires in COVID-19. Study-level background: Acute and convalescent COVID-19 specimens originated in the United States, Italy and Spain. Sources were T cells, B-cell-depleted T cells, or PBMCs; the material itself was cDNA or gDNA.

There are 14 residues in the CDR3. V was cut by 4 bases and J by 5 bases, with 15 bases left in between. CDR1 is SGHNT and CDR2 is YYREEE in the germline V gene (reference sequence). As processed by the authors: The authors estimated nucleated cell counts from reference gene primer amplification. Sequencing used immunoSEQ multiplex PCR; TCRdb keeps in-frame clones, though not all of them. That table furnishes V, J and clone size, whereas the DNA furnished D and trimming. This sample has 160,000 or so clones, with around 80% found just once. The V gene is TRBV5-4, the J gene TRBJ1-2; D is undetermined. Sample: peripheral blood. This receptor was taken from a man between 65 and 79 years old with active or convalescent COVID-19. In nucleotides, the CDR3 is TGTGCCAGCAGCGCCCCCCAGACGGGGTATGGCTACACCTTC. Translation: CASSAPQTGYGYTF.